These T cell receptor beta chains were read from a single sample in a study of human T cells and chemical hapten exposure. TCRdb re-analysed the RACE reads in MiXCR, keeping a single row per CDR3 protein. This sample has approximately 90,000 distinct CDR3 sequences, with around 12% found just once. The material sequenced was whole blood, taken in connection with sensitization to the hapten diphenylcyclopropenone (DPC). The receptors stem from a woman in her thirties or forties with alopecia areata. Some clones in this sample may be carry-over from other donors' samples. Both conserved end residues are part of each CDR3. The D gene is left open where the match is weak. Size values are once, few and many counts, or a class for expanded clones, and some rows have none.

>TRBJ1-1|NA|NA|TRBV29-1
TGCAGCGTTGACTTAGGATTTGGCGCTGAAGCTTTCTTT
CSVDLGFGAEAFF
>TRBJ2-7|NA|NA|TRBV4-3
TGCGCCAGCAGCCAGTTAAAGGGGAATTCCTACGAGCAGTACTTC
CASSQLKGNSYEQYF
>TRBJ2-4|NA|TRBD2|TRBV19
TGTGCCAGTAGTATATTTACTAGCGGTAAAAACATTCAGTACTTC
CASSIFTSGKNIQYF
>TRBJ2-7|NA|NA|TRBV12-3/TRBV12-4
TGTGCCAGCAGTATGGGACGGGGCTACGAGCAGTACTTC
CASSMGRGYEQYF
>TRBJ2-6|many|TRBD1|TRBV25-1
TGTGCCAGCAGTTCTAGAAGTAGGGGGCAGACCAACGTCCTGACTTTC
CASSSRSRGQTNVLTF
>TRBJ2-7|many|TRBD1|TRBV4-3
TGCGCCAGCAGCACCGGGACAGCGCCCTACGAGCAGTACTTC
CASSTGTAPYEQYF
>TRBJ1-1|many|NA|TRBV7-2
TGTGCCAGCAGCCTCGACAGTGAAGCTTTCTTT
CASSLDSEAFF
>TRBJ2-2|NA|NA|TRBV3-1
TGTGCCAGCAGCCCCCTAGGCGGGGAGCTGTTTTTT
CASSPLGGELFF
>TRBJ1-1|few|TRBD1|TRBV5-4
TGTGCCAGCAGCAAGGGACAGGGAGGCACTGAAGCTTTCTTT
CASSKGQGGTEAFF
>TRBJ2-3|few|TRBD2|TRBV7-9
TGTGCCAGCAGCTTGGGGCTAGCGGGGAGGATAGATACGCAGTATTTT
CASSLGLAGRIDTQYF
>TRBJ1-2|NA|NA|TRBV2
TGTGCCAGCAGTGAAGCGCTTCCCACCTCTACTTATGGCTACACCTTC
CASSEALPTSTYGYTF
>TRBJ1-4|few|NA|TRBV2
TGTGCCACCCGTGGGCCGATTAATGAAAAACTGTTTTTT
CATRGPINEKLFF
>TRBJ2-6|few|NA|TRBV6-2/TRBV6-3
TGTGCCAGCAGCTCGGACCGGGCCCGGATGAACTCTGGGGCCAACGTCCTGACTTTC
CASSSDRARMNSGANVLTF
>TRBJ1-5|NA|NA|TRBV24-1
TGTGCCACCAGCCAGGGGAATCAGCCCCAGCATTTT
CATSQGNQPQHF
>TRBJ1-1|many|NA|TRBV5-8
TGTGCCAGCAACTTTCAGGGATACTCTGAAGCTTTCTTT
CASNFQGYSEAFF
>TRBJ2-1|NA|TRBD2|TRBV18
TGTGCCAGCTCACCAGGGGGAGGGCTAACCTACAATGAGCAGTTCTTC
CASSPGGGLTYNEQFF
>TRBJ2-1|few|NA|TRBV6-2/TRBV6-3
TGTGCCAGCATCCCGAGGGGATCAGTCCTCAATGAGCAGTTCTTC
CASIPRGSVLNEQFF
>TRBJ2-1|few|TRBD2|TRBV18
TGTGCCAGCTCACCACCGTCCCTAGCGGGCCACAATGAGCAGTTCTTC
CASSPPSLAGHNEQFF
>TRBJ2-2|few|TRBD1|TRBV7-3
TGTGCCAGCAGCCAAGGGTCAGGGGGCCCAAGGGAGCTGTTTTTT
CASSQGSGGPRELFF
>TRBJ2-7|few|TRBD1|TRBV20-1
TGCAGTGCTGGTCCCGGGACAGGGATCTACGAGCAGTACTTC
CSAGPGTGIYEQYF
>TRBJ1-4|few|TRBD1|TRBV12-3/TRBV12-4
TGTGCCAGCACTCGGGACAGGGGAGGTGAAAAACTGTTTTTT
CASTRDRGGEKLFF
>TRBJ2-1|NA|NA|TRBV2
TGTGCCAGCAGTGAAGCTAGGACAGACGACAATGAGCAGTTCTTC
CASSEARTDDNEQFF
>TRBJ2-2|few|TRBD2|TRBV24-1
TGTGCCACCAGTGACCCAAGCGGGAGTGCTACCGGGGAGCTGTTTTTT
CATSDPSGSATGELFF
>TRBJ2-2|few|NA|TRBV5-4
TGTGCCAGCAGCGTTCGGGGTGGATCGAACACCGGGGAGCTGTTTTTT
CASSVRGGSNTGELFF
>TRBJ2-5|few|NA|TRBV19
TGTGCCAGTAGTACCGGACAGTTTTCTGGCGGAGAGACCCAGTACTTC
CASSTGQFSGGETQYF
>TRBJ1-2|few|NA|TRBV2
TGTGCCAGCAGCTTGGGGGGGCTAAGAGGCTACACCTTC
CASSLGGLRGYTF
>TRBJ2-1|many|NA|TRBV6-2/TRBV6-3
TGTGCCAGCAGTTACGACGTTATGAGTAGGACTACCTACAATGAGCAGTTCTTC
CASSYDVMSRTTYNEQFF
>TRBJ1-3|NA|NA|TRBV7-2
TGTGCCAGCAGCGGGACTTCTGGAAACACCATATATTTT
CASSGTSGNTIYF
>TRBJ1-5|NA|NA|TRBV20-1
TGCAGTGCTAGGAGCTTGTCAGTAAATCAGCCCCAGCATTTT
CSARSLSVNQPQHF
>TRBJ2-3|many|NA|TRBV6-2/TRBV6-3
TGTGCCAGCAGTTACGCCAGCGTCGCGCAGTATTTT
CASSYASVAQYF
>TRBJ1-6|NA|NA|TRBV11-3
TGTGCCAGCAGTCTAGACTCCTATAATTCACCCCTCCACTTT
CASSLDSYNSPLHF
>TRBJ2-1|NA|NA|TRBV7-2
TGTGCCAGCAGCTTGATGGGGAATTCCTACAATGAGCAGTTCTTC
CASSLMGNSYNEQFF